A single sample gave rise to the 19 T cell receptor beta chains below, sequenced in a study of shared clonotypes between healthy human individuals. Assay used: immunoSEQ multiplex PCR; TCRdb lists only in-frame clones, some missing. The sample carries about 1.1 million clones, 75% to 85% recorded once. Sequencing was done on a sample of memory CD4+ T cells from PBMCs. Subset here: CD45RA-negative fraction. The receptors were gathered from a man between 18 and 29 years old in good health. Some clones in this sample may be carry-over from other donors' samples.

This clone was seen only once. The chain employs TRBV12-5 and TRBJ2-5; TRBD1 agrees at 11 bases. There are 16 residues in the CDR3. V was clipped by 2 bases and J by 5 bases; unmatched bases: 7. Germline loops: CDR1 LGHNT, CDR2 FRNRAP. DNA of the CDR3: TGTGCTAGTGGTTTGTACCGGACAGGGGGCTTGGAGACCCAGTACTTC. It is translated as CASGLYRTGGLETQYF.

This clone was observed a few times. The chain recombines TRBV14 with TRBJ2-7; D gene ambiguous. The CDR3 length is 13 residues. CDR1 SGHDN and CDR2 FVKESK come from the germline V gene. V dropped 2 bases and J dropped 8 bases, with 13 bases sitting between them. CDR3 amino acids: CASSQYDGSKQYF. The CDR3 DNA is TGTGCCAGCAGCCAATATGACGGTAGTAAGCAGTACTTC.

The gene calls are TRBV5-4 and TRBJ2-7; no firm D call. Germline V gene sequence: CDR1 SGHNT, CDR2 YYREEE (reference sequence). The ends were cut back, 1 base at V and 2 bases at J, with 13 bases in the middle. The CDR3 sequence is 15 residues long. CDR3 region: CASSLPRLATYEQYF. In DNA form, the CDR3 reads TGTGCCAGCAGCTTGCCCCGGCTCGCTACCTACGAGCAGTACTTC.

The chain has TRBV29-1 and TRBJ2-5; D ambiguous. Trimming took 3 bases from V and 2 from J, leaving 7 bases between them. The germline CDR1 and CDR2 sequences are SQVTM and ANQGSEA. The CDR3 totals 12 residues. The CDR3 DNA reads TGCAGCGTTGATGAGAGACAAGAGACCCAGTACTTC. This sequence encodes CSVDERQETQYF.

The V and J genes are TRBV28 and TRBJ2-3; no firm D call. The CDR3 has 12 amino acids. The V end lost 6 bases, the J end lost 2 bases, and 6 bases lay between the germline ends. The V gene's germline CDR1 is MDHEN and CDR2 SYDVKM. The CDR3 nucleotides read TGTGCCAGCAGCCGGACCACAGATACGCAGTATTTT. This gives the protein CASSRTTDTQYF.

The chain combines TRBV29-1 with TRBJ2-5, with a weak D call TRBD2 (5 bases). The V and J ends lost 6 bases and 3 bases respectively, with 17 bases between them. The CDR3 has 14 residues. CDR1 and CDR2 from the germline V gene are SQVTM and ANQGSEA. DNA of the CDR3: TGCAGCGTCCGATTAAGGGAGAAAAAAGAGACCCAGTACTTC. It codes for CSVRLREKKETQYF.

A note on this clone: The same CDR3 is also encoded by other DNA sequences in this sample. The chain couples TRBV7-6 to TRBJ2-7; D perhaps matches TRBD2 (6 bases). The CDR3 is 14 residues long. Germline assignment: CDR1 SGHVS and CDR2 FNYEAQ. V was cut by 1 base and J by 2 bases, with 9 bases left in between. This chain's CDR3 is CASSLDSGPYEQYF. In nucleotides, the CDR3 is TGTGCCAGCAGCTTAGATAGCGGTCCCTACGAGCAGTACTTC.

The J gene is TRBJ1-5, the V gene TRBV28; weak D call: TRBD1 (6 bases). Germline assignment: CDR1 MDHEN and CDR2 SYDVKM. This CDR3 comprises 15 residues. Trimming left V 5 bases short and J 0 bases short, with 11 bases between. DNA of the CDR3: TGTGCCAGCAGTCTGGGGACACCTAGCAATCAGCCCCAGCATTTT. Residues: CASSLGTPSNQPQHF. Full variable domain (missing parts from reference TRBV28 and TRBJ1-5): DVKVTQSSRYLVKRTGEKVFLECVQDMDHENMFWYRQDPGLGLRLIYFSYDVKMKEKGDIPEGYSVSREKKERFSLILESASTNQTSMYLCASSLGTPSNQPQHFGDGTRLSIL.

This chain links TRBV5-1 with TRBJ1-4; D is unresolved. Trimming left V 6 bases short and J 3 bases short, with 12 bases between. Germline lookup yields CDR1 SGHRS and CDR2 YFSETQ. CDR3 length equals 14 residues. The chain's CDR3 is CASKLRAANEKLFF. The CDR3 bases are TGCGCCAGCAAGTTGAGGGCGGCTAATGAAAAACTGTTTTTT.

The CDR3 reads CASTPGPRRGYTF. As DNA, the CDR3 is TGTGCCAGTACTCCGGGACCCCGGCGTGGCTACACCTTC. The chain employs TRBV19 and TRBJ1-2; a possible D gene is TRBD1 (5 bases). The V gene's germline CDR1 is LNHDA and CDR2 SQIVND (reference sequence). Trimming pared 7 bases from V and 7 bases from J, leaving 16 bases between. The CDR3 spans 13 residues.

This clone has more than one count but fewer than ten. The chain employs TRBV19 and TRBJ2-1; the D gene is possibly TRBD1 (6 bases). CDR1 and CDR2 from the germline V gene are LNHDA and SQIVND (reference sequence). V was shortened by 9 bases and J by 1 base, with 19 bases between the two germline ends. CDR3 length: 16 amino acids. The CDR3 reads CAREGQGQISYNEQFF. Written as DNA, the CDR3 is TGTGCCAGAGAGGGGCAGGGGCAAATTTCCTACAATGAGCAGTTCTTC.

The V gene is TRBV5-1, the J gene TRBJ2-1; TRBD2 matches 11 bases. The CDR3 length is 14 residues. CDR1 is SGHRS, CDR2 YFSETQ, per germline. Trimming cost V 5 bases and J 6 bases; bases outside gene matches: 4. The chain's CDR3 is CASRLTSGINEQFF. CDR3 nucleotides: TGCGCCAGCAGGTTGACTAGCGGGATCAATGAGCAGTTCTTC.

This chain connects TRBV12-5 to TRBJ1-1; D might be TRBD1 (6 bases). The CDR3 length is 14 residues. Deletions cut 1 base from V and 8 bases from J, with 14 bases between. Germline V gene lookup returns CDR1 LGHNT and CDR2 FRNRAP. CDR3 coding DNA: TGTGCTAGTGGTTTGGGGTCCAACAGGGTCGAAGCTTTCTTT. Translation: CASGLGSNRVEAFF.

The rearrangement uses TRBV9 and TRBJ2-3, with 7 positions matching TRBD1. V dropped 4 bases and J dropped 5; count of bases not matched to a gene: 10. The CDR3 spans 15 residues. Per germline, CDR1 SGDLS and CDR2 YYNGEE. CDR3 loop: CASSPRGQERDTQYF. Here the CDR3 DNA reads TGTGCCAGCAGCCCTAGGGGGCAAGAGAGAGATACGCAGTATTTT. Drawing the rest from reference TRBV9 and TRBJ2-3, the complete variable domain is DSGVTQTPKHLITATGQRVTLRCSPRSGDLSVYWYQQSLDQGLQFLIQYYNGEERAKGNILERFSAQQFPDLHSELNLSSLELGDSALYFCASSPRGQERDTQYFGPGTRLTVL.

Written as DNA, the CDR3 is TGTGCCAGTAGTATAGATCGGGCTAGCGGGAGCCCCTACGAGCAGTACTTC. Amino acid sequence: CASSIDRASGSPYEQYF. The rearrangement joins TRBV19 to TRBJ2-7; the match to TRBD2 covers 10 bases. Germline values: CDR1 LNHDA, CDR2 SQIVND (reference sequence). This CDR3 has 17 amino acids. V trimming: 0 bases; J trimming: 2 bases; junction bases outside the gene matches: 7.

This clone was detected many times. The rearrangement joins TRBV27 to TRBJ2-3; the D is unclear. Germline assignment: CDR1 MNHEY and CDR2 SMNVEV (reference sequence). V lost 5 bases to trimming and J lost 1 base, with 13 bases between them. This CDR3 contains 15 residues. CDR3 loop: CASSGYLKGTDTQYF. The CDR3 DNA reads TGTGCCAGCAGTGGGTATCTAAAGGGCACAGATACGCAGTATTTT.

The V and J genes are TRBV2 and TRBJ2-5, with TRBD2 identical over 8 bases. After removal of 5 bases from V and 7 bases from J, the junction contained 6 bases not matched to a gene. Germline V gene data show CDR1 as SNHLY and CDR2 as FYNNEI. CDR3 length equals 13 residues. The CDR3 loop is CASSSGGRSTQYF. CDR3 bases: TGTGCCAGCAGTTCGGGAGGGCGTTCGACCCAGTACTTC.

V gene TRBV27 combines with J gene TRBJ2-7; D call uncertain. CDR3 length: 16 residues. V was clipped by 6 bases and J by 0 bases, with 18 bases between them. Germline V gene sequence: CDR1 MNHEY, CDR2 SMNVEV (reference sequence). DNA for the CDR3: TGTGCCAGCAGACCTAGAGGATTCGCTACCTCCTACGAGCAGTACTTC. Amino acids: CASRPRGFATSYEQYF.

The chain has TRBV28 and TRBJ1-2; perhaps TRBD1 as D (6 bases). The length of the CDR3 is 13 residues. Deletions cut 7 bases from V and 2 bases from J, with 11 bases between. Per the germline V gene, CDR1 is MDHEN and CDR2 is SYDVKM. The CDR3 spells CASMDRDNYGYTF. DNA of the CDR3: TGTGCCAGCATGGACAGAGACAACTATGGCTACACCTTC.